Listed below are T cell receptor beta chains from one sample, sequenced in a study of beta chain features in type 1 diabetes. Sequencing used immunoSEQ multiplex PCR; TCRdb keeps in-frame clones, though not all of them. The sample includes around 690,000 clones, around 12% of them seen just once. The source material was naive CD4+ T cells from blood. The receptors were gathered from a young man with type 1 diabetes. CDR3s include the opening cysteine and the closing phenylalanine or tryptophan. A D gene is named only where the DNA matches it firmly. Clone size is shown for a subset of rows, as once, few, many or a class of expanded clone.

TRBV6-6	many	TRBJ2-1	NA	TGTGCCAGCAGCCTATGGACCGGAGGGAATGAGCAGTTCTTC	CASSLWTGGNEQFF
TRBV7-3	NA	TRBJ2-7	TRBD1	TGTGCCAGCAGCTTAGGGACAGGGATCTCCTACGAGCAGTACTTC	CASSLGTGISYEQYF
TRBV18	NA	TRBJ2-7	TRBD1	TGTGCCAGCTCACCCTTAGGACAGGGTCGGGCCTACGAGCAGTACTTC	CASSPLGQGRAYEQYF
TRBV6-5	few	TRBJ2-7	NA	TGTGCCAGCAGTTCAGGACAGAAGATGACCTACGAGCAGTACTTC	CASSSGQKMTYEQYF
TRBV29-1	few	TRBJ2-5	TRBD2	TGCAGCGGGGGGACGGGACTAGCGTTCCAAGAGACCCAGTACTTC	CSGGTGLAFQETQYF
TRBV28	NA	TRBJ1-6	NA	TGTGCCAGCAGCCCTCCTCCGAATTCACCCCTCCACTTT	CASSPPPNSPLHF
TRBV30	NA	TRBJ2-5	NA	TGTGCCTGGAGTCAAGGCGAAGAGACCCAGTACTTC	CAWSQGEETQYF
TRBV19	NA	TRBJ2-5	NA	TGTGCCAGTAGCCCACAGGGTACCCAAGAGACCCAGTACTTC	CASSPQGTQETQYF
TRBV10-2	few	TRBJ2-1	TRBD2	TGCGCCAGCAGTGAGTCGGTGGTAGCGGGGCGAAGCTCCTACAATGAGCAGTTCTTC	CASSESVVAGRSSYNEQFF
TRBV30	NA	TRBJ1-2	NA	TGTGCCTGGAGTGTACAAACAGGGCTGAACTATGGCTACACCTTC	CAWSVQTGLNYGYTF
TRBV5-1	few	TRBJ2-3	NA	TGCGCCAGCAGCTCCTACTTTAGCACAGATACGCAGTATTTT	CASSSYFSTDTQYF
TRBV11-2	NA	TRBJ1-6	NA	TGTGCCAGCACCCAGAGGGTTTCTAATTCACCCCTCCACTTT	CASTQRVSNSPLHF
TRBV9	NA	TRBJ2-7	NA	TGTGCCAGCAGCTACGGACACGAGAGCTCCTACGAGCAGTACTTC	CASSYGHESSYEQYF
TRBV7-3	few	TRBJ1-1	NA	TGTGCCAGCAGCTTAGACAGTAACACTGAAGCTTTCTTT	CASSLDSNTEAFF
TRBV7-9	NA	TRBJ2-7	TRBD1	TGTGCCAGCAGCCTACAGGGGGGAAGGTACGAGCAGTACTTC	CASSLQGGRYEQYF
TRBV6-1	few	TRBJ2-3	NA	TGTGCCAGCAGTGAACCTGGACGCACAGATACGCAGTATTTT	CASSEPGRTDTQYF
TRBV28	NA	TRBJ1-4	NA	TGTGCCAGCAGTTCTTGGGACCTAGCAACTGAAAAACTGTTTTTT	CASSSWDLATEKLFF
TRBV5-4	few	TRBJ1-1	NA	TGTGCCAGCAGCTTGGGAGCCCGGCGGACTGAAGCTTTCTTT	CASSLGARRTEAFF
TRBV28	few	TRBJ1-4	NA	TGTGCCAGCAGTTTGCTACAGGGACCTAATGAAAAACTGTTTTTT	CASSLLQGPNEKLFF
TRBV25-1	NA	TRBJ2-1	NA	TGTGCCAGCCGGTGGTCCTACAATGAGCAGTTCTTC	CASRWSYNEQFF
TRBV2	few	TRBJ1-4	TRBD1	TGTGCCAGCAGTGGTGACAGGGCACTAAAGTTTTTT	CASSGDRALKFF
TRBV27	NA	TRBJ2-5	NA	TGTGCCAGCAGTTTTACGAGGGGAGCGGAGACCCAGTACTTC	CASSFTRGAETQYF
TRBV7-2	few	TRBJ2-5	TRBD2	TGTGCCAGCAGCCTTAGCGGGGGCTTAGGCCAAGAGACCCAGTACTTC	CASSLSGGLGQETQYF
TRBV9	NA	TRBJ2-5	NA	TGTGCCAGCAGCACGGGAAAAGAGACCCAGTACTTC	CASSTGKETQYF
TRBV14	few	TRBJ2-5	TRBD2	TGTGCCAGCAGCAAGGGACTACTCAGTGGGGCCCAGTACTTC	CASSKGLLSGAQYF
TRBV2	few	TRBJ2-7	NA	TGTGCCAGCAGTGCATTCTACGAGCAGTACTTC	CASSAFYEQYF
TRBV30	few	TRBJ2-3	NA	TGTGCCTGGAGCCGCGGACGCACAGATACGCAGTATTTT	CAWSRGRTDTQYF
TRBV6-5	NA	TRBJ2-7	TRBD1	TGTGCCAGCAGTTACTCCCGGACAGGGGGCTACGAGCAGTACTTC	CASSYSRTGGYEQYF
TRBV5-1	few	TRBJ1-3	NA	TGCGCCAGCAGTTCGGGACCTGGAAACACCATATATTTT	CASSSGPGNTIYF
TRBV28	NA	TRBJ2-7	NA	TGTGCCAGCAGGAATCCGGGGTCCTACGAGCAGTACTTC	CASRNPGSYEQYF
TRBV9	NA	TRBJ2-7	NA	TGTGCCAGCAGCGGAACAGGGGACTACTACGAGCAGTACTTC	CASSGTGDYYEQYF